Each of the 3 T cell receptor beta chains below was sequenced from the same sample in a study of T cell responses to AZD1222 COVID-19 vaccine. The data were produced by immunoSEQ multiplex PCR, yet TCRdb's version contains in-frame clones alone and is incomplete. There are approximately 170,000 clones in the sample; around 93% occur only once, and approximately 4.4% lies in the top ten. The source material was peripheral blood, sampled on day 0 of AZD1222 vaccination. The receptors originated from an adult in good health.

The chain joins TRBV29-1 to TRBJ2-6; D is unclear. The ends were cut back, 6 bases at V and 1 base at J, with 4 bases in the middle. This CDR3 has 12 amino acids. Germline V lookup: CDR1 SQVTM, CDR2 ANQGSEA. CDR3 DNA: TGCAGCGTCTATTCTGGGGCCAACGTCCTGACTTTC. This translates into CSVYSGANVLTF.

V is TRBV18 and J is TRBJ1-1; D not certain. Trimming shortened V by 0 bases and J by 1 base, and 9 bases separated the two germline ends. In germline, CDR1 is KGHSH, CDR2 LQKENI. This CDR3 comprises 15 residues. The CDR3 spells CASSPPEQRNTEAFF. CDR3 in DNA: TGTGCCAGCTCACCACCAGAACAGAGGAACACTGAAGCTTTCTTT.

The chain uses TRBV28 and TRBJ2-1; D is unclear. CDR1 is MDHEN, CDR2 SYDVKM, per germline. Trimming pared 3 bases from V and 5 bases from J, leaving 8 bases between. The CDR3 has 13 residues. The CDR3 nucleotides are TGTGCCAGCAGTTTTGGGAAGGACAATGAGCAGTTCTTC. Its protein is CASSFGKDNEQFF.